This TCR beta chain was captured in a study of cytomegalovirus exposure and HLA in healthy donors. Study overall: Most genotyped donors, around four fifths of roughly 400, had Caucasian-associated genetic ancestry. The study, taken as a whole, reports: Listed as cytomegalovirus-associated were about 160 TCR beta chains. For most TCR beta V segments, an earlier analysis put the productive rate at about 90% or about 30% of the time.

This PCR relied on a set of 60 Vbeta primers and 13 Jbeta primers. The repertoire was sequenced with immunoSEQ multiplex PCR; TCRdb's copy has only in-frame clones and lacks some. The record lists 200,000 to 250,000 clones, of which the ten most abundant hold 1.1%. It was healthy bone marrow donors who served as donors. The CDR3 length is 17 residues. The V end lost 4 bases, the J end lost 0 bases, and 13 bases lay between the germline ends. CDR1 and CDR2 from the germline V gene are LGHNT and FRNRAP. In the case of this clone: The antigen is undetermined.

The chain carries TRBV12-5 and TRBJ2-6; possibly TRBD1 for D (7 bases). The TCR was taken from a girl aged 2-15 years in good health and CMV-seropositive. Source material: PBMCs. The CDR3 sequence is CASGWGTAGSGANVLTF. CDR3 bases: TGTGCTAGTGGTTGGGGGACAGCGGGCTCTGGGGCCAACGTCCTGACTTTC. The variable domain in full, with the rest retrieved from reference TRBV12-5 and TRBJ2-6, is DARVTQTPRHKVTEMGQEVTMRCQPILGHNTVFWYRQTMMQGLELLAYFRNRAPLDDSGMPKDRFSAEMPDATLATLKIQPSEPRDSAVYFCASGWGTAGSGANVLTFGAGSRLTVL.